These T cell receptor beta chains were read from a single sample in a study of shared clonotypes between healthy human individuals. Using immunoSEQ multiplex PCR, the repertoire was profiled, and TCRdb retains in-frame clones only, with some absent. The sample comprises some 2,000,000 clones, 85% to 95% of which are singletons, and 0.1% to 0.15% rests with the top ten. Sequencing used naive CD4+ T cells sorted from blood. The receptors were gathered from a man aged 18 to 29 in good health. Each CDR3 is given with its conserved first and last residue.

TRBV29-1	TRBJ2-1	CSVGTSEQHNEQFF
TRBV7-8	TRBJ2-2	CASSLGRPGELFF
TRBV4-1	TRBJ1-6	CASSPTSGSPLHF
TRBV19	TRBJ1-2	CASSIQGDLYGYTF
TRBV6-1	TRBJ1-2	CASSPGTGNGYTF
TRBV5-5	TRBJ2-7	CASSPGTVGEQYF
TRBV19	TRBJ2-4	CASSSTRKNIQYF
TRBV30	TRBJ1-4	CAWSAGLQGTGYEKLFF
TRBV6-5	TRBJ2-2	CASSYPGTGGTGELFF
TRBV9	TRBJ2-1	CASSVGLAGNNEQFF
TRBV9	TRBJ2-3	CASSVDLSSGRAGDTQYF